This T cell receptor (beta chain) was retrieved from a study of CD8 T cells in Susac syndrome (dated by TCRdb to between 2018 and 2021). About the full investigation: Whether CD8+ T cell activation and differentiation in Susac syndrome was antigen driven was tested using repertoire sequencing. Paper-wide results and their limitations: The TCR sequencing and HLA analysis was acknowledged to have included a relatively small number of individuals.

RNA was extracted using the RNeasy kit, and roughly 0.45 to 1 ug of the RNA was reverse transcribed with random hexamers. TCR beta CDR3 regions were amplified with the immunoSEQ multiplex PCR assay covering 54 Vbeta and 13 Jbeta segments. Bias from PCR amplification was corrected by using a synthetic template baseline for primer optimization and for computational correction. Per the original workflow: Reads were annotated to V, D and J genes according to IMGT and were analyzed with immunoSEQ Analyzer, with only productive sequences retained. Clonality was calculated as one minus the Shannon entropy normalized by log2 of the number of productive unique sequences. Public and private clones were assessed among the 100 most prevalent clones of each patient and control. Clones were defined as Susac-specific if absent from the healthy and MS cohorts, from roughly 1,100 published viral clones and from other ImmuneACCESS disease sequences. TCRdb redid the processing of the public reads, applying fastp at Q25 and MiXCR, and retained in-frame beta chains. Duplicate CDR3 protein sequences are folded into a single record with the most common DNA and genes. None of the V and J calls come from the authors' own analysis; TCRdb made them. The sample table shows a few hundred thousand distinct CDR3 sequences, and roughly 94% are seen once. The top ten constitute approximately 0.065% of the sample.

V drops 6 bases and J drops 5 bases, leaving 17 bases in between. The CDR3 runs 15 residues from the cysteine to the phenylalanine. Only the CDR3 DNA is retained, 45 bases long and in frame from the first base. The germline V gene encodes CDR1 MNHEY and CDR2 SVGEGT. High-throughput TCR beta sequencing profiled peripheral blood CD8+ and CD4+ T cells from healthy donors, Susac syndrome patients and multiple sclerosis patients. Multiple sclerosis controls were treatment-naive patients with stable or active relapsing-remitting disease fulfilling revised McDonald criteria. CD8+ TEMRA cells were enriched by FACS, while bulk CD8+ and CD4+ T cells were purified by magnetic negative isolation. Blood was drawn into EDTA tubes, processed within 24 hours, and PBMCs were isolated by density gradient centrifugation. PBMCs intended for TCR sequencing were cryopreserved in liquid nitrogen and were subsequently thawed in a 37 degrees C water bath. The sorted or isolated CD4+, CD8+ and CD8+ TEMRA cells reached a purity of at least 90%.

In the case of this clonotype: Its antigen is unknown. The record has no base qualities; no much larger clone is one base away.

The receptor chain draws on TRBV6-2 or TRBV6-3 and TRBJ2-1; 5 matching bases give a weak D call of TRBD2. Sample: CD4+ T cells from PBMCs. This receptor was taken from a human donor with multiple sclerosis. The DNA sequence follows: TGTGCCAGCAGCCACTACTACGGGAAAGACAATGAGCAGTTCTTC. This is translated as CASSHYYGKDNEQFF.